This T cell receptor beta chain was recovered during a study of cytomegalovirus exposure and HLA in healthy donors (dated by TCRdb to 2015 to 2018). About the full investigation: An earlier analysis of 587 of the donors reported about 280 Gb of sequence data and roughly 120 million unique TCR beta sequences obtained from around 190 million T cells. The study used immunosequencing to profile the T cell repertoires of under 700 subjects and linked those repertoires to cytomegalovirus serostatus. Among 300 to 500 genotyped donors of the cohort, an average of around 240,000 unique TCR beta nucleotide sequences was sequenced per donor, of which about 19% were non-productive. HLA typing included class I and class II loci at four-digit resolution. An early release covering about 600 HLA-typed donors comprised approximately 300 gigabases of sequencing data and approximately 85 million unique TCR sequences. The aim of the study was to test whether cataloging public T cell receptors could identify signatures of past pathogen exposure. The later analysis used no new phenotypic data to find candidate immune exposures, relying instead on TCR beta sequences and their occurrence across donors. Genome-wide SNP genotypes for about 55% of the roughly 670 donors were used in a later genetic analysis, which treated that subset as a discovery cohort. High-throughput TCR immunosequencing, statistical association of individual TCRs with disease status, and machine learning were combined to predict cytomegalovirus infection status. Roughly five DR-DQ haplotypes were handled as single units for association and clustering, since linkage in the cohort was strong. In a later analysis, previously published TCR beta repertoires from 550 to 700 donors were re-analyzed and high-resolution HLA genotyping was added so that TCR occurrence patterns could be studied. Of the roughly 420 genotyped donors, 65% to 90% were placed in the genetic ancestry cluster associated with self-reported Caucasian donors. All discovery cohort repertoires had been generated using a single sequencing platform. A separate validation cohort of 100 to 150 different subjects was used in addition to the roughly 720-subject first cohort. Donor age, sex, ethnicity and CMV serostatus were collected together with the repertoire data. An earlier analysis of approximately 630 of the donors applied high-throughput TCR beta sequencing to assess whether each TCR beta V gene segment acted as functional or pseudogenic. Typing coverage varied by locus: roughly 629-640 donors for A, B, C, DRB1 and DQB1; some 520 for DQA1; more than 600 for DPA1; more than 450 for DPB1.

The CDR3 starts with the cysteine, ends with the phenylalanine, and has 15 residues. Only CDR3 DNA remains: 45 bases, in frame from the first base. CDR1 WNHNN and CDR2 SYGVQD were looked up in the germline V gene (reference sequence). Between the V and J ends, shortened by 8 bases and 5 bases respectively, the junction contains 19 bases. Details on this clone: Its antigen remains undetermined. Base qualities are missing; no much larger clone stands one base away.

In total, roughly 710 healthy bone marrow donors made up the cohort. Cohort members were all nominally healthy when sampled, although unrecorded immune exposures were likely present. The donor was CMV seronegative and belonged to the group of approximately 320 seronegative cohort members. A peripheral blood sample was provided by each donor, and peripheral blood mononuclear cells were used for TCR beta sequencing. Genomic DNA extraction from the blood cell samples was performed with the Qiagen DNeasy Blood Extraction Kit. Library construction relied on the immunoSEQ multiplex PCR assay. For the multiplex PCR, a mixture combining 60 forward primers for TCR Vbeta segments and 13 reverse primers for TCR Jbeta segments was used. Amplification of the CDR3 region of rearranged TCR beta genes was performed with a multiplex PCR assay on genomic DNA. Amplified TCR beta libraries were sequenced as 87-base-pair reads on the Illumina HiSeq System. In the source study's methods: A later analysis tallied some 79 million unique TCR beta chains across the 640 or so repertoires, and roughly 11 million of those chains were shared by two or more donors. To remove PCR and sequencing errors, raw reads were error-corrected and collapsed into unique sequences using a nearest-neighbor algorithm that merged closely related sequences. CDR3 sequences were aligned to IMGT reference sequences to assign V, D and J gene segments. Each retained sequence needed at least a six-nucleotide match to both a V gene segment and a J gene segment. A rearrangement counted as productive if the CDR3 had no stop codons and remained in frame with V and J, and every other rearrangement counted as non-productive. Following IMGT convention, CDR3 was defined as the stretch from the second conserved V-encoded cysteine to the conserved J-encoded phenylalanine. The earlier analysis of about 620 of the donors excluded sequences that lacked an unambiguous match to a single V gene segment. An earlier analysis of 587 of the donors called V segments functional above 56.7% productive rearrangements and segregating when the between-donor standard deviation exceeded 5%. A statistical classification framework was built for diagnosing cytomegalovirus status from the catalog of TCR beta chain sequences. V and J gene assignment, in a later analysis, came from comparing TCR nucleotide sequences with IMGT/GENE-DB human TR gene sequences. In a later analysis, CDR3 sequences and most-parsimonious VDJ recombination scenarios were assigned using the TCRdist pipeline. A later analysis defined each TCR beta chain by its CDR3 amino acid sequence plus V-gene family, and excluded reads lacking a unique V-gene family. In a later analysis, approximately 640 highly shared, low-generation-probability nucleotide sequences were removed to address suspected cross-contamination and a sequencing artifact. In a later analysis, a clonal expansion index was calculated for each public chain from normalized within-repertoire ranks of inferred template counts. In a later analysis, generation probabilities were computed with a VDJ recombination model fitted to out-of-frame rearrangements, and the resulting probabilities were checked against IGoR. Hypergeometric tests were used in a later analysis to score TCR-TCR, TCR-HLA and TCR-CMV co-occurrence, with a repertoire-size bias correction applied to the TCR pairs. To estimate false discovery rates, a later analysis permuted the HLA or CMV assignments 20 times. In a later analysis, co-occurring TCRs were grouped using DBSCAN, with TCRdist sequence similarity added in when clustering inside HLA-allele-positive subsets. Repertoires with fewer than 30,000 or more than 120,000 public chains, plus five repertoires with anomalous nucleotide sharing, were excluded from co-occurrence clustering. Drawn from immuneACCESS, this table holds only the in-frame rearrangements with V and J called that TCRdb kept. Clones are partly lost; checked studies trace under half to an unresolved V gene and leave the rest unexplained. V and J calls and clone size are copied from that table; D and trimming were computed from the DNA. The sample profile shows approximately 100,000 clones; 75% to 90% of them were found once. Approximately 3.9% of the sample belongs to the ten largest clones.

Overall study results and their limits: Roughly uniform sequencing depth across donors was assumed in presence/absence analyses, although this assumption may not hold. The 87-base-pair reads could not distinguish some IMGT-functional V segments, including TRBV6-2 and TRBV6-3, so those segments were excluded. The cohort was sequenced for TCR beta chains only, and without alpha or paired-chain data the features that could be detected were limited. The study gave a list of around 170 TCR beta chains associated with cytomegalovirus. The classifier was reported to diagnose cytomegalovirus status with high specificity and sensitivity in both the original and validation cohorts. Assigning TCR associations to individual alleles was difficult when HLA alleles, especially DR and DQ, strongly co-occurred. About 15 rarely observed V segments, including chromosome 9 orphons, were excluded from the earlier analysis of several hundred of the donors because counts were too low. Because some donors lacked HLA typing at each locus, the association tests relied only on the typed subset. It was suggested by the authors that the approach could potentially be generalized to other disease states and immunological phenotypes. Linkage disequilibrium might explain the correlated functional status among segregating V segments, but an unknown experimental factor could not be excluded. Immune exposure information for the cohort was limited to CMV serostatus. A few of the identified cytomegalovirus-associated TCR beta chains were confirmed in vitro to be specific for cytomegalovirus antigens. At a false discovery rate of 0.05, a later analysis linked about 17,000 TCR beta sequences to specific HLA alleles. According to a later analysis, parvovirus B19, influenza, CMV and Epstein-Barr virus appeared linked to several top co-occurrence clusters. In a later analysis, HLA-associated TCR beta chains were found to be more clonally expanded and to have lower generation probabilities than equally common non-associated chains. A further reported finding was that TCR beta sequences accurately predicted the HLA-A and HLA-B alleles for most subjects in the first cohort. While some public TCRs were present in many individuals, most TCR sequences turned up only very rarely across donors. Most CMV-associated TCR beta chains appeared to be HLA-restricted in a later analysis, and the HLA associations seemed to be driven largely by CMV exposure. In an earlier analysis of roughly 560 of the donors, most TCR beta V segments were observed in productive rearrangements about 90% or about 30% of the time, broadly matching IMGT annotations. Compared with the approximately 710-donor mean, donors in an Asian-associated ancestry cluster had fewer N-insertions in productive TCRs, according to a later genetic analysis. A cluster of highly shared sequence variants was judged likely to represent a technical artifact of the sequencing pipeline. In a later analysis, the rate of TCR association differed among HLA loci, with DRB1 alleles having the most associated TCRs and HLA-C alleles having the fewest. An association between a missense DCLRE1C variant and V-gene and J-gene trimming of TCR beta chains was found in a later genetic analysis and replicated in an independent cohort.

This receptor chain uses TRBV10-1 and TRBJ1-5; confidence is insufficient to name the D gene. The sample was PBMCs. The receptor was isolated from a man aged 30-40 years in good health and CMV-seronegative. The CDR3 here reads CASHPYQPPDQPQHF. In nucleotide form, the sequence is TGCGCCAGCCACCCCTACCAACCCCCCGATCAGCCCCAGCATTTT.